These 12 T cell receptor beta chains came from one sample sequenced in a study of T cell changes during pregnancy in multiple sclerosis (dated by TCRdb to about 2019). Library preparation used the immunoSEQ multiplex PCR assay. The table comes from immuneACCESS by way of TCRdb, which keeps in-frame sequences with V and J called. Part of the clones is missing from these tables; in studies checked, under half for an unresolved V gene and the rest for unknown reasons. The sample table holds about 38,000 clones, of which approximately 92% were seen once. The ten largest clones capture 9% to 13% of the sample. Sequenced material: CD8+ T cells from peripheral blood mononuclear cells, taken after pregnancy. The receptors derive from a female donor with multiple sclerosis, enrolled in a pregnancy study.

In DNA, the CDR3 is TGTGCCAGCAGCGTAGTAGGGGCCTACCAAGAGACCCAGTACTTC. It is translated as CASSVVGAYQETQYF. The rearrangement joins TRBV9 to TRBJ2-5; possible D gene TRBD1, 5 bases. V dropped 0 bases and J dropped 0 bases, with 9 bases sitting between them. Germline CDR1 and CDR2: SGDLS and YYNGEE. The CDR3 sequence is 15 residues long.

The chain employs TRBV9 and TRBJ1-5; 8 positions agree with TRBD1. CDR3 size: 15 residues. The germline CDR1 and CDR2 sequences are SGDLS and YYNGEE. V shed 2 bases, J shed 3 bases, and the junction held 4 bases outside the gene matches. In nucleotides, the CDR3 is TGTGCCAGCAGCGTGACAGGGGCCCCCAATCAGCCCCAGCATTTT. This encodes CASSVTGAPNQPQHF.

The chain links TRBV7-9 to TRBJ2-3; 13 bases map to TRBD2. The J segment lost 0 bases and the V segment lost 8 bases, leaving 11 bases of the junction unmatched. The CDR3 sequence is 18 residues long. Germline V gene data show CDR1 as SEHNR and CDR2 as FQNEAQ (reference sequence). The CDR3 nucleotides read TGTGCCAGCGACCCCGGGACTAGCGGGAAGTCCAGCACAGATACGCAGTATTTT. Its translation: CASDPGTSGKSSTDTQYF.

V and J are TRBV6-1 and TRBJ1-1; a weak D match, TRBD1 (5 bases). Germline-derived CDR1 and CDR2 are MNHNS and SASEGT. V was trimmed by 2 bases and J by 5 bases, leaving 15 bases between them. The CDR3 spans 15 residues. CDR3 DNA sequence: TGTGCCAGCAGTGAATGGGGCCCCCGAGCGACTGAAGCTTTCTTT. Its protein product is CASSEWGPRATEAFF.

This chain links TRBV19 with TRBJ2-5; D remains unclear. From germline, CDR1 is LNHDA and CDR2 SQIVND (reference sequence). Trimming pared 9 bases from V and 3 bases from J, leaving 14 bases between. CDR3 length equals 13 residues. The CDR3 coding sequence is TGTGCCAGGGCGCCCGGAGCCAAAGAGACCCAGTACTTC. Translated: CARAPGAKETQYF.

The rearrangement joins TRBV27 to TRBJ2-1, with D tentatively TRBD2 (6 bases). V shed 5 bases and J shed 6 bases, with 11 bases lying between them. Germline CDR1 is MNHEY and CDR2 is SMNVEV (reference sequence). This CDR3 comprises 13 residues. The CDR3 nucleotides are TGTGCCAGCAGTCTCAGACTAGGCAATGAGCAGTTCTTC. Translation: CASSLRLGNEQFF.

The rearrangement uses TRBV30 and TRBJ2-7; possibly TRBD1 for D (5 bases). V lost 2 bases and J lost 5, with 13 bases in between. Germline CDR1 reads GTSNPN; CDR2 reads SVGIG (reference sequence). The CDR3 is made up of 13 amino acids. CDR3 amino acids: CAWSPGNGDEQYF. The CDR3 DNA reads as TGTGCCTGGAGTCCAGGGAATGGCGACGAGCAGTACTTC. Full variable domain (rest looked up from reference TRBV30 and TRBJ2-7): SQTIHQWPATLVQPVGSPLSLECTVEGTSNPNLYWYRQAAGRGLQLLFYSVGIGQISSEVPQNLSASRPQDRQFILSSKKLLLSDSGFYLCAWSPGNGDEQYFGPGTRLTVT.

The rearrangement joins TRBV5-1 to TRBJ2-7, with a weak D call TRBD2 (5 bases). Germline V gene lookup returns CDR1 SGHRS and CDR2 YFSETQ. Trimming left V 2 bases short and J 3 bases short, with 15 bases between. The CDR3 length is 15 residues. The CDR3 spells CASSFLRLGSYEQYF. The DNA for the CDR3 is TGCGCCAGCAGCTTTTTGCGTTTAGGGAGCTACGAGCAGTACTTC. Together with reference TRBV5-1 and TRBJ2-7, the CDR3 gives the full variable domain: KAGVTQTPRYLIKTRGQQVTLSCSPISGHRSVSWYQQTPGQGLQFLFEYFSETQRNKGNFPGRFSGRQFSNSRSEMNVSTLELGDSALYLCASSFLRLGSYEQYFGPGTRLTVT.

The CDR3, as DNA: TGTGCCAGCAGCTTAGGGGAAGAGACCCAGTACTTC. Its translation is CASSLGEETQYF. The chain has TRBV5-4 and TRBJ2-5; the D gene is possibly TRBD1 (5 bases). Germline assignment: CDR1 SGHNT and CDR2 YYREEE (reference sequence). The CDR3 is 12 residues long. Trimming removed 2 bases at V and 3 bases at J, with 5 bases between.

The J gene is TRBJ2-1, the V gene TRBV6-1; D unclear. This CDR3 has 15 residues. Germline V gives CDR1 MNHNS, CDR2 SASEGT. V lost 2 bases to trimming and J lost 5 bases, with 13 bases between them. The CDR3 sequence is CASSEPPTPNNEQFF. The DNA for the CDR3 is TGTGCCAGCAGTGAACCCCCTACCCCTAACAATGAGCAGTTCTTC.

This chain connects TRBV28 to TRBJ2-1; tentatively, D is TRBD1 (6 bases). The CDR3 is 12 amino acids. Germline CDR1 reads MDHEN; CDR2 reads SYDVKM. Trimming left V 7 bases short and J 4 bases short, with 8 bases between. The DNA of the CDR3 is TGTGCCAGCAACAGGGTTTACAATGAGCAGTTCTTC. Its translation is CASNRVYNEQFF. Full variable domain (outside the CDR3, taken from reference TRBV28 and TRBJ2-1): DVKVTQSSRYLVKRTGEKVFLECVQDMDHENMFWYRQDPGLGLRLIYFSYDVKMKEKGDIPEGYSVSREKKERFSLILESASTNQTSMYLCASNRVYNEQFFGPGTRLTVL.

The V call is TRBV9, the J call TRBJ1-3; 8 bases line up with TRBD1. The ends lost 2 bases at V and 0 bases at J; junction bases unmatched: 1. The CDR3 totals 15 residues. CDR1 SGDLS and CDR2 YYNGEE come from the germline V gene. CDR3 sequence: CASSVTGASGNTIYF. CDR3 coding DNA: TGTGCCAGCAGCGTGACAGGGGCCTCTGGAAACACCATATATTTT.